What follows is one T cell receptor beta chain and its context. Its specificity is unknown. CDR3 length equals 14 residues. Germline V lookup: CDR1 SGHDN, CDR2 FVKESK. Trimming at V came to 5 bases and at J to 7 bases, leaving 7 bases not matched to a gene. This entry comes from a study of cytomegalovirus exposure and HLA in healthy donors. On the study more broadly: Earlier, 150 million to 200 million T cells were analyzed, and about 100 million unique TCR beta sequences were found among them. Study observations and caveats: It was taken for granted in presence/absence analyses that sequencing depth across donors was roughly uniform. Cytomegalovirus association was listed for 164 TCR beta chains.

The PCR contained 60 Vbeta and 13 Jbeta primers. The data were produced by immunoSEQ multiplex PCR, yet TCRdb's version contains in-frame clones alone and is incomplete. The top ten hold 1.5% to 2% of the sample, which has around 230,000 clones, about 80% seen once. Sequenced input: PBMCs. The source of this sequence is a male donor in good health and CMV-seronegative. The gene calls are TRBV14 and TRBJ1-1, with 10 bases fitting TRBD1. The CDR3 region is CASSDFDRGREAFF. As DNA, the CDR3 is TGTGCCAGCAGCGATTTCGACAGGGGGCGTGAAGCTTTCTTT.